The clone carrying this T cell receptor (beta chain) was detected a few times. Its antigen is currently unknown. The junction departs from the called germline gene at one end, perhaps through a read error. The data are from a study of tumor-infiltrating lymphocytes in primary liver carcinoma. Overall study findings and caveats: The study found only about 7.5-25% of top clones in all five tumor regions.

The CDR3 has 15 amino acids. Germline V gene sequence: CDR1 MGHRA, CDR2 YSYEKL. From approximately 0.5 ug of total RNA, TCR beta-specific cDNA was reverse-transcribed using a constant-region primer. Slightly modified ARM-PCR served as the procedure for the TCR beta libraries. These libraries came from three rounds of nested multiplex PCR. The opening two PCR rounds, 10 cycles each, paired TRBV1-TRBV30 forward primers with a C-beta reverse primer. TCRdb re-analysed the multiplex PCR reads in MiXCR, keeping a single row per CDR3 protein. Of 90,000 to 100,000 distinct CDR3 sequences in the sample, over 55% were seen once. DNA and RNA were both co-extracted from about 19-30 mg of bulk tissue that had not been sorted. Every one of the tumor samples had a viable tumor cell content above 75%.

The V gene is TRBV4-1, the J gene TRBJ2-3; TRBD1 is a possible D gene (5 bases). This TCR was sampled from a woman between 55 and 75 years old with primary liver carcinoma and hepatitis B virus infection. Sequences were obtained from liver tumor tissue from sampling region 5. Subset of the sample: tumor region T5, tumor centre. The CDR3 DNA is TGCGCCAGCAGCCCTCGCGACAAGGGGCAAGATGCGCAGTATTTT. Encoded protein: CASSPRDKGQDAQYF.